This T cell receptor beta chain was recovered during a study of OX40 agonist ivuxolimab in advanced cancers. Findings and limits, study-wide: At 0.1 to 3.0 mg/kg, CD4+ and CD8+ blood T cells expanded clonally by week 6.

Profiling relied on immunoSEQ multiplex PCR, and the TCRdb table lists in-frame clones only, not all of them. The top ten clones hold around 0.4% of a sample with about 59,000 clones, about 87% of them seen once. The table lists this clone with a count of one. Its antigen remains unknown. V was shortened by 5 bases and J by 1 base, with 13 bases between the two germline ends. CDR1 is SGHKS, CDR2 YYEKEE, per germline (reference sequence). The CDR3 extends over 14 amino acids. This TCR was recovered from an adult with an advanced solid tumor such as melanoma, head and neck, liver or kidney cancer. The sample consisted of CD4+ or CD8+ T cells sorted from blood, taken in a trial of the OX40 agonist ivuxolimab. V usage is TRBV5-5 and J usage is TRBJ2-7; the D gene is possibly TRBD2 (5 bases). DNA of the CDR3: TGTGCCAGCAGTTATAGGAGAGGGTCCTACGAGCAGTACTTC. Amino acid sequence: CASSYRRGSYEQYF.